This T cell receptor beta chain stems from a study of blood T cell repertoires in COVID-19. Study summary: T cells, B-cell-depleted T cells, or PBMCs provided the cDNA or gDNA that served as material.

This clone has ten or more counts. Between the trimmed V and J ends, which lost 5 bases and 5 bases, there was a span of 16 bases. CDR1 is LNHDA, CDR2 SQIVND, per germline (reference sequence). The CDR3 has 15 residues. Produced via immunoSEQ multiplex PCR; TCRdb's table is partial and in-frame only. This table has around 200,000 clones, roughly nine tenths appearing once. This receptor was obtained from a man in his 70s with active or convalescent COVID-19. This chain uses TRBV19 with TRBJ1-3, with a weak D call TRBD1 (5 bases). The specimen was peripheral blood. CDR3 DNA: TGTGCCAGTAGTCGGAAACAGGATGGGAGAAACACCATATATTTT. Translating gives CASSRKQDGRNTIYF.